Each of the 27 T cell receptor beta chains below was sequenced from the same sample in a study of shared clonotypes between healthy human individuals. Here immunoSEQ multiplex PCR was the method, and the copy in TCRdb shows in-frame clones only, minus some. The data hold roughly 550,000 clones, with nearly 97% observed a single time. The naive CD8 subset, CD45RO-negative cells positively selected for CCR7, excluded terminally differentiated effector memory CD45RA+ cells. Sample: naive CD8+ T cells sorted from blood. The receptors derive from a woman aged 30 to 39 in good health.

This clone was recorded once. The chain is built from TRBV27 and TRBJ2-1; TRBD1 matches 7 bases. CDR1 and CDR2 from the germline V gene are MNHEY and SMNVEV (reference sequence). The CDR3 covers 14 residues. V shed 3 bases and J 5 bases; nucleotides not matched to a gene: 4. The DNA of the CDR3 is TGTGCCAGCAGTTTCGGTCAGGGGGACAATGAGCAGTTCTTC. Its translation is CASSFGQGDNEQFF.

This clone was picked up one time. The chain employs TRBV4-1 and TRBJ2-5; no firm D call. CDR1 and CDR2 (germline): MGHRA, YSYEKL. This CDR3 has 15 amino acids. V lost 4 bases to trimming and J lost 5 bases, with 17 bases between them. The CDR3 region has the DNA TGCGCCAGCAGCCCCTTCATGAACCCCGGGGAGACCCAGTACTTC. Encoded protein: CASSPFMNPGETQYF.

This rearrangement joins TRBV28 to TRBJ1-2, with TRBD1 matching 7 bases. This CDR3 is 15 amino acids long. J lost 4 bases, V lost 6 bases, and 11 bases had no gene match. The germline V gene has CDR1 MDHEN and CDR2 SYDVKM. CDR3 in amino acids: CASSPGQEQVYGYTF. CDR3 DNA sequence: TGTGCCAGCAGCCCAGGACAGGAACAGGTCTATGGCTACACCTTC.

The V and J genes are TRBV19 and TRBJ2-3; TRBD2 matches at 7 bases. The CDR3 is 15 residues long. With 6 bases clipped from V and 1 base from J, the junction kept 7 bases outside the gene matches. Germline CDR1 is LNHDA and CDR2 is SQIVND (reference sequence). CDR3 DNA sequence: TGTGCCAGTAGCATTAGCGGGTTTGGCACAGATACGCAGTATTTT. This sequence encodes CASSISGFGTDTQYF.

V usage is TRBV7-2 and J usage is TRBJ2-3, with 7 positions matching TRBD2. The CDR3 has 14 residues. V was clipped by 4 bases and J by 11 bases; unmatched bases: 12. Germline CDR1 reads SGHTA; CDR2 reads FQGNSA. CDR3 amino acids: CASSSPWGGFGQYF. The CDR3 nucleotides are TGTGCCAGCAGCTCTCCTTGGGGGGGATTTGGGCAGTATTTT.

This chain uses TRBV28 with TRBJ2-7; possible D gene TRBD1, 5 bases. The germline V gene has CDR1 MDHEN and CDR2 SYDVKM. Trimming left V 6 bases short and J 5 bases short, with 14 bases between. The CDR3 loop spans 13 amino acids. The CDR3 protein is CASRTLGVDEQYF. The CDR3 nucleotides read TGTGCCAGCAGAACCCTAGGGGTAGACGAGCAGTACTTC. Using reference TRBV28 and TRBJ2-7 for the parts outside the CDR3, the full variable domain is DVKVTQSSRYLVKRTGEKVFLECVQDMDHENMFWYRQDPGLGLRLIYFSYDVKMKEKGDIPEGYSVSREKKERFSLILESASTNQTSMYLCASRTLGVDEQYFGPGTRLTVT.

The chain recombines TRBV28 with TRBJ1-2; possible D gene TRBD1, 5 bases. V was pared by 5 bases and J by 10 bases, with 20 bases between. Germline values: CDR1 MDHEN, CDR2 SYDVKM. There are 14 residues in the CDR3. The CDR3 nucleotides read TGTGCCAGCAGTAACCCCCCCAGGGCCCTCGACTACACCTTC. Protein product: CASSNPPRALDYTF.

This chain joins TRBV5-6 and TRBJ2-3; 9 positions match TRBD1. Germline loops: CDR1 SGHDT, CDR2 YYEEEE. The CDR3 runs to 14 residues. V dropped 2 bases and J dropped 4; count of bases not matched to a gene: 2. As DNA, the CDR3 is TGTGCCAGCAGCTTTACAGGGGGCGCAGATACGCAGTATTTT. Amino acid sequence: CASSFTGGADTQYF.

This chain uses TRBV12-5 with TRBJ2-1, with D possibly TRBD2 on 6 matching bases. V dropped 5 bases and J dropped 2 bases, with 13 bases sitting between them. This CDR3 has 15 residues. Germline CDR1 LGHNT, CDR2 FRNRAP. The CDR3 DNA reads TGTGCTAGTGGTACCAGCGGAGGGACCTACAATGAGCAGTTCTTC. It yields the protein CASGTSGGTYNEQFF.

V and J are TRBV13 and TRBJ2-7; TRBD1 matches 9 bases. V lost 0 bases and J lost 3; bases outside the gene matches: 3. CDR1 is PRHDT, CDR2 FYEKMQ, per germline (reference sequence). This CDR3 contains 15 residues. The CDR3 is CASSLGWDRVYEQYF. In nucleotides, the CDR3 is TGTGCCAGCAGCTTAGGATGGGACAGGGTCTACGAGCAGTACTTC.

This CDR3 is CASNLASGTPGSEQFF. CDR3 nucleotides: TGTGCCAGTAATTTGGCTAGCGGGACCCCGGGGAGTGAGCAGTTCTTC. The chain is built from TRBV19 and TRBJ2-1; the match to TRBD2 covers 9 bases. CDR1 is LNHDA, CDR2 SQIVND, per germline (reference sequence). The junction had 16 bases not matched to a gene; V was cut back by 7 bases and J by 9 bases. The CDR3 contains 16 residues.

In this sample, this clone turned up once. This chain connects TRBV27 to TRBJ1-5; tentative D call: TRBD1 (5 bases). The germline V gene has CDR1 MNHEY and CDR2 SMNVEV (reference sequence). The CDR3 is 13 residues long. Trimming removed 5 bases at V and 11 bases at J, with 16 bases between. This chain's CDR3 is CASSLTGAPAQHF. CDR3 bases: TGTGCCAGCAGTCTAACAGGAGCCCCAGCCCAGCATTTT.

This clone is a singleton in its sample. The chain is built from TRBV28 and TRBJ2-5; D unclear. The CDR3 is 13 residues long. The germline gives CDR1 MDHEN, CDR2 SYDVKM. Trimming shortened V by 3 bases and J by 0 bases, and 5 bases separated the two germline ends. CDR3 protein: CASSFSHQETQYF. CDR3 bases: TGTGCCAGCAGTTTCTCCCACCAAGAGACCCAGTACTTC.

This chain connects TRBV7-9 to TRBJ1-1; D not resolved. From germline, CDR1 is SEHNR and CDR2 FQNEAQ (reference sequence). CDR3 size: 14 residues. The ends were cut back, 4 bases at V and 3 bases at J, with 12 bases in the middle. CDR3 residues: CASSSSSMDTEAFF. In DNA form, the CDR3 reads TGTGCCAGCAGCTCCTCGTCCATGGACACTGAAGCTTTCTTT.

The rearrangement links TRBV9 to TRBJ1-2; no reliable D call. The V and J ends lost 6 bases and 3 bases respectively, with 3 bases between them. Per germline, CDR1 SGDLS and CDR2 YYNGEE. The CDR3 contains 10 residues. The CDR3 bases are TGTGCCAGCAAAGACTATGGCTACACCTTC. Encoded protein: CASKDYGYTF.

Turning to this clone: This CDR3 is also generated by other DNA sequences in the sample. The gene calls are TRBV27 and TRBJ2-7, with D maybe TRBD2 (6 bases). Germline V gives CDR1 MNHEY, CDR2 SMNVEV (reference sequence). There are 15 residues in the CDR3. Trimming shortened V by 1 base and J by 0 bases, and 10 bases separated the two germline ends. For the CDR3, the DNA is TGTGCCAGCAGTTTATTAGGAGGGAGCTCCTACGAGCAGTACTTC. Translated, it gives CASSLLGGSSYEQYF.

The chain links TRBV9 to TRBJ2-3; 9 nucleotides match TRBD2. The CDR3 spans 16 residues. Germline lookup yields CDR1 SGDLS and CDR2 YYNGEE. Trimming at V came to 0 bases and at J to 7 bases, leaving 9 bases not matched to a gene. The chain's CDR3 is CASSVGVAGALNTQYF. Here the CDR3 DNA reads TGTGCCAGCAGCGTAGGGGTAGCGGGAGCGTTAAATACGCAGTATTTT.

The chain links TRBV5-6 to TRBJ2-7; 10 bases match TRBD2. Per germline, CDR1 SGHDT and CDR2 YYEEEE. V gave up 2 bases and J gave up 8 bases; unmatched junction bases: 4. The CDR3 is 13 amino acids. This CDR3 is CASSLASGSKQYF. The CDR3 DNA is TGTGCCAGCAGCTTAGCTAGCGGGAGTAAGCAGTACTTC. Based on the CDR3 plus reference TRBV5-6 and TRBJ2-7, the full variable domain is DAGVTQSPTHLIKTRGQQVTLRCSPKSGHDTVSWYQQALGQGPQFIFQYYEEEERQRGNFPDRFSGHQFPNYSSELNVNALLLGDSALYLCASSLASGSKQYFGPGTRLTVT.

This sequence joins TRBV28 and TRBJ2-2, with D possibly being TRBD2 (6 bases). The CDR3 extends over 14 amino acids. Germline V gives CDR1 MDHEN, CDR2 SYDVKM. The V gene lost 7 bases and the J gene lost 1 base, with 10 bases spanning the gap. This CDR3 is CASTWGVNTGELFF. DNA of the CDR3: TGTGCCAGCACGTGGGGGGTGAACACCGGGGAGCTGTTTTTT.

The V and J genes are TRBV19 and TRBJ2-1, with no clear D. CDR1 LNHDA and CDR2 SQIVND come from the germline V gene (reference sequence). The CDR3 totals 11 residues. V lost 8 bases, J lost 9 bases, and 11 bases lay in between. The CDR3 here is CASGFWGEQFF. CDR3 bases: TGTGCCAGTGGATTCTGGGGTGAGCAGTTCTTC.

V usage is TRBV9 and J usage is TRBJ2-1, with 7 bases matching TRBD1. CDR1 SGDLS and CDR2 YYNGEE come from the germline V gene. Trimming took 0 bases from V and 7 from J; bases not matched to a gene: 4. CDR3 length: 14 amino acids. The CDR3 coding sequence is TGTGCCAGCAGCGTAGCTGGGACAGTAAATGAGCAGTTCTTC. It translates to CASSVAGTVNEQFF.

As to this clone: This sample also contains other DNA sequences that code for the same CDR3. The chain uses TRBV19 and TRBJ2-2; D call uncertain. CDR3 size: 14 residues. V lost 5 bases and J lost 2, with 9 bases in between. The germline CDR1 and CDR2 sequences are LNHDA and SQIVND (reference sequence). The DNA of the CDR3 is TGTGCCAGTAGTTGGGCAGGAAACACCGGGGAGCTGTTTTTT. Protein: CASSWAGNTGELFF.

The V and J genes are TRBV27 and TRBJ2-3; no reliable D call. V was pared by 2 bases and J by 3 bases, with 9 bases between. The length of the CDR3 is 14 residues. In germline, CDR1 is MNHEY, CDR2 SMNVEV (reference sequence). As DNA, the CDR3 is TGTGCCAGCAGTTTAGATCTCTGGACAGATACGCAGTATTTT. Residues: CASSLDLWTDTQYF.

The V call is TRBV2, the J call TRBJ2-2; TRBD2 matches 9 bases. The V gene's germline CDR1 is SNHLY and CDR2 FYNNEI. The length of the CDR3 is 15 residues. V shed 6 bases, J shed 5 bases, and the junction held 7 bases outside the gene matches. In DNA, the CDR3 is TGTGCCAGCAGGGGGCGGGAGGGCCTTACCGGGGAGCTGTTTTTT. Translation gives CASRGREGLTGELFF.

The rearrangement uses TRBV19 and TRBJ1-1; tentatively, D is TRBD1 (6 bases). The ends were cut back, 7 bases at V and 4 bases at J, with 19 bases in the middle. The V gene's germline CDR1 is LNHDA and CDR2 SQIVND (reference sequence). There are 15 residues in the CDR3. CDR3: CASTPRGELRTEAFF. Written as DNA, the CDR3 is TGTGCCAGTACTCCCAGGGGAGAGTTGCGCACTGAAGCTTTCTTT.

V is TRBV13 and J is TRBJ2-7, with 9 bases that match TRBD2. This CDR3 has 15 amino acids. Trimming cost V 5 bases and J 1 base; bases outside gene matches: 6. Germline loops: CDR1 PRHDT, CDR2 FYEKMQ (reference sequence). DNA of the CDR3: TGTGCCAGCAGCCCGACTAGCGGACTGTCCTACGAGCAGTACTTC. It yields the protein CASSPTSGLSYEQYF.

This clone appeared a few times. The rearrangement links TRBV20-1 to TRBJ2-2, with D unresolved. V shed 1 base and J shed 7 bases, with 4 bases lying between them. Germline CDR1 DFQATT, CDR2 SNEGSKA (reference sequence). This CDR3 has 11 amino acids. Here the CDR3 reads CSARVIGELFF. For the CDR3, the DNA is TGCAGTGCTAGAGTTATCGGGGAGCTGTTTTTT.